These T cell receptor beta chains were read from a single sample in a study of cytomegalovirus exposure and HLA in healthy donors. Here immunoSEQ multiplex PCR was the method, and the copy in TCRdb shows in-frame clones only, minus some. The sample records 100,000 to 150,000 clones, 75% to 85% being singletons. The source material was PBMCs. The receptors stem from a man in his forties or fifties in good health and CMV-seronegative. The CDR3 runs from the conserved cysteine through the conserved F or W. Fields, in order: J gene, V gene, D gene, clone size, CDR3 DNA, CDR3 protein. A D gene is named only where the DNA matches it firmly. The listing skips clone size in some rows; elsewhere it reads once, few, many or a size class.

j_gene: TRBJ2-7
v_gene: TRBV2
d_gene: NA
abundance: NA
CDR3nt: TGTGCCAGCAGTGCAGGGATCCATCCCTACGAGCAGTACTTC
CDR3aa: CASSAGIHPYEQYF

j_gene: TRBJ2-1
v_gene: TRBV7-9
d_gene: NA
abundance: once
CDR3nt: TGTGCCAGCAGCTTAGTGGCTAGCGAGCAGTTCTTC
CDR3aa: CASSLVASEQFF

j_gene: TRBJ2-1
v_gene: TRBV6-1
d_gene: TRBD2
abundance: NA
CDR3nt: TGTGCCAGCATAGGACTAGCGGACAATGAGCAGTTCTTC
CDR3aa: CASIGLADNEQFF

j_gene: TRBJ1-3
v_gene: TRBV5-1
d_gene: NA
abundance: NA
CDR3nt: TGCGCCAGCAGCTTGGACATGGCAATAGGGGAGGCTGGAAACACCATATATTTT
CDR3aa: CASSLDMAIGEAGNTIYF

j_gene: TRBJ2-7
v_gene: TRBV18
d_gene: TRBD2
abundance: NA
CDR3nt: TGTGCCAGCTCACCGTCTGGGACTAGCGGGAACTACGAGCAGTACTTC
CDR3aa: CASSPSGTSGNYEQYF

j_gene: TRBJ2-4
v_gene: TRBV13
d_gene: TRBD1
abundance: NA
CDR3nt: TGTGCCAGCAGCTCCGGGACAGAGAAAATAAACATTCAGTACTTC
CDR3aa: CASSSGTEKINIQYF

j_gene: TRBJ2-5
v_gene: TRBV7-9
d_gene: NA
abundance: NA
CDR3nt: TGTGCCACCCAGAGGGACCAAGAGACCCAGTACTTC
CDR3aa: CATQRDQETQYF

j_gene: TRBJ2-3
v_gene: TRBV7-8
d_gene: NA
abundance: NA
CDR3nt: TGTGCCAGCAGCTTAGCGGGAGCTAGCACAGATACGCAGTATTTT
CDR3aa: CASSLAGASTDTQYF

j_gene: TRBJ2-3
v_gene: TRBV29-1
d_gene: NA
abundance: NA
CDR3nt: TGCAGCGGAGACACTAGCCCTAGCACAGATACGCAGTATTTT
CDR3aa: CSGDTSPSTDTQYF

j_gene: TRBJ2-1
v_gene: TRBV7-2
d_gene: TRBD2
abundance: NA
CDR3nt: TGTGCCAGCAGCTTATCGGGACTAGCGGCAAACAATGAGCAGTTCTTC
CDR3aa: CASSLSGLAANNEQFF

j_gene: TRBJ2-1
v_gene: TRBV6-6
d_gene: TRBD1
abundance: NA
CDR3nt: TGTGCCAGCACCTCCCCCCGACAGGGTGCTGAGCAGTTCTTC
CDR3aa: CASTSPRQGAEQFF

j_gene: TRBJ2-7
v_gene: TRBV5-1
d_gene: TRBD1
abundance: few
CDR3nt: TGCGCCAGCAGCTTGGAACAGGGGGCTTACGAGCAGTACTTC
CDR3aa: CASSLEQGAYEQYF

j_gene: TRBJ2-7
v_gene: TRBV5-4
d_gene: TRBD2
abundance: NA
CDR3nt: TGTGCCAGCAGCTTGGTGGCTAGCGGACCCTACGAGCAGTACTTC
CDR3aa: CASSLVASGPYEQYF

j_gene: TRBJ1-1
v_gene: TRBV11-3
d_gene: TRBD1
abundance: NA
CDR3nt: TGTGCCAGCAGCTTAGGGACAGGGGTAGGGACTGAAGCTTTCTTT
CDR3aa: CASSLGTGVGTEAFF

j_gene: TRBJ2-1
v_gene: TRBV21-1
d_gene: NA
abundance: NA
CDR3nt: TGTGCCAGCAGCAAAGATCCTAGCGGGAGTGGGAATGAGCAGTTCTTC
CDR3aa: CASSKDPSGSGNEQFF

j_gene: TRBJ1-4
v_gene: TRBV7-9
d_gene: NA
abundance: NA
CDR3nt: TGTGCCAGCAGCCTGTCTCCTAATGAAAAACTGTTTTTT
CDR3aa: CASSLSPNEKLFF

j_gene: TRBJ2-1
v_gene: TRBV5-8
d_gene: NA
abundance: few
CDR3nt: TGTGCCAGCAGCTTTGTTGGTGGCGGGACGAACTACAATGAGCAGTTCTTC
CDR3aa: CASSFVGGGTNYNEQFF

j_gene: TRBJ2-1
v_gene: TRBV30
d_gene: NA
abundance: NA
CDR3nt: TGTGCCTGGAGTAGAGGCTCCTACAATGAGCAGTTCTTC
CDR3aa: CAWSRGSYNEQFF

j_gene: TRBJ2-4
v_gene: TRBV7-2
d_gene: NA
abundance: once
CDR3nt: TGTGCCAGCAGCTTCAGGATCGCCAAAAACATTCAGTACTTC
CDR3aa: CASSFRIAKNIQYF

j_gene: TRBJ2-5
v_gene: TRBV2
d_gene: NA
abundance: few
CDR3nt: TGTGCCAGCAGAACTCATAGAGGGGGGGCTATCTATCGGGAAGAGACCCAGTACTTC
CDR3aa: CASRTHRGGAIYREETQYF

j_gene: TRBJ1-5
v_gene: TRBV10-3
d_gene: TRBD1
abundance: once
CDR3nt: TGTGCCATCAGTGAGCGACAGGGCGACGATCAGCCCCAGCATTTT
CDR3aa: CAISERQGDDQPQHF

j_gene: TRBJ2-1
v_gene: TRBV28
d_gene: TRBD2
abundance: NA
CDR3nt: TGTGCCAGCAGTTTTGCGGGGGGGGGCTACAATGAGCAGTTCTTC
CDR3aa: CASSFAGGGYNEQFF

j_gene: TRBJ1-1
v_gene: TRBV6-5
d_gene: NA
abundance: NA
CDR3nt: TGTGCCACCTCCCGTGGGGACACGGACACTGAAGCTTTCTTT
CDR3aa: CATSRGDTDTEAFF

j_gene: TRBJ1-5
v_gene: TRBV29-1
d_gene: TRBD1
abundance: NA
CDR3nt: TGCAGCGTGACGGACAGGAGGGATCAGCCCCAGCATTTT
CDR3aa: CSVTDRRDQPQHF

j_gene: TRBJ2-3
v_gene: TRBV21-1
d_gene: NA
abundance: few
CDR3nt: TGTGCCAGCAGCATCCAAGCGGGAGGGCAGACAGATACGCAGTATTTT
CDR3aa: CASSIQAGGQTDTQYF

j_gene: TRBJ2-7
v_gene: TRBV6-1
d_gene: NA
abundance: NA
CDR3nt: TGTGCCAGCAAACAAGGGCAGGGGTACGAGCAGTACTTC
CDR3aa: CASKQGQGYEQYF

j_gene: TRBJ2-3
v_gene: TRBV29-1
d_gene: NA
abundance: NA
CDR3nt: TGCAGCGCTGACTTGGGGCAAGCAGATACGCAGTATTTT
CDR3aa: CSADLGQADTQYF

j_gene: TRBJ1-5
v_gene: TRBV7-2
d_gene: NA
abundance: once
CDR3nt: TGTGCCAGCAGCTGGGGGGTGGCTTATCAGCCCCAGCATTTT
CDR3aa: CASSWGVAYQPQHF

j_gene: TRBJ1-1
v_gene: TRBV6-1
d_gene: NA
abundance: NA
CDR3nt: TGTGCCAGCCCGGGGGAGGCCGGGAACACTGAAGCTTTCTTT
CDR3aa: CASPGEAGNTEAFF

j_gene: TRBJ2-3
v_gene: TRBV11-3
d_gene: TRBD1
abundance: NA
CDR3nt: TGTGCCAGCAGCCCAGGGACAGTGAACACAGATACGCAGTATTTT
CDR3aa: CASSPGTVNTDTQYF

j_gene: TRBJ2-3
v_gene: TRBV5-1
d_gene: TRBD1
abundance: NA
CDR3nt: TGCGCCAGCAGGAGACAGGGGATCGCAGATACGCAGTATTTT
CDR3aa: CASRRQGIADTQYF

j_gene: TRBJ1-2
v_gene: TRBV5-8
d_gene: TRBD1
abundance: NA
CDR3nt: TGTGCCAGCAGCATGCCGGACAGGTTCTATGGCTACACCTTC
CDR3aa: CASSMPDRFYGYTF

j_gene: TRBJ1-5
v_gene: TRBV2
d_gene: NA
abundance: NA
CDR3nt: TGTGCCAGCAGTGAGTGGACACTGAACAATCAGCCCCAGCATTTT
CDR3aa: CASSEWTLNNQPQHF

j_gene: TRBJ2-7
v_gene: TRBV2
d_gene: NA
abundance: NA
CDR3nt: TGTGCCAGCAGTGAGGGGGGACAGACATACGAGCAGTACTTC
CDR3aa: CASSEGGQTYEQYF

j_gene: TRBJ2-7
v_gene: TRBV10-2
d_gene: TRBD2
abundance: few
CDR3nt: TGCGCCAGCAGTGAGTACACTAAAGCGGGAAGTTACGAGCAGTACTTC
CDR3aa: CASSEYTKAGSYEQYF

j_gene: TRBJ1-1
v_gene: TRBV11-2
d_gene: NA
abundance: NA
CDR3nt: TGTGCCAGCAGCTTAGGTTCAGGGTCAAACACTGAAGCTTTCTTT
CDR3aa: CASSLGSGSNTEAFF

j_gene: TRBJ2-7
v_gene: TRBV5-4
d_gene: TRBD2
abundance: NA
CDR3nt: TGTGCCAGCAGCCGAGGACTAGCAGGGAGCTACGAGCAGTACTTC
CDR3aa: CASSRGLAGSYEQYF

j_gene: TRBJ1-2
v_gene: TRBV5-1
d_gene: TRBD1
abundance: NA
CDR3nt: TGCGCCAGCAGCGGAACAGGGGACGGGGGCTACACCTTC
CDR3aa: CASSGTGDGGYTF

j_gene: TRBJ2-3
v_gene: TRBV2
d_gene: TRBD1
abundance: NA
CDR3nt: TGTGCCAGCAGTGGTAGGACAGGGGGCACAGATACGCAGTATTTT
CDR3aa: CASSGRTGGTDTQYF

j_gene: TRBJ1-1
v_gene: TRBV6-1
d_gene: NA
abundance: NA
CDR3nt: TGTGCCAGCAGCTTAGGGGGTATAAACACTGAAGCTTTCTTT
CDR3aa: CASSLGGINTEAFF

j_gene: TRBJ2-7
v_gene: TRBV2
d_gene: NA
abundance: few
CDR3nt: TGTGCCAGCAGTCCTAGCTCCTACGAGCAGTACTTC
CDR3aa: CASSPSSYEQYF

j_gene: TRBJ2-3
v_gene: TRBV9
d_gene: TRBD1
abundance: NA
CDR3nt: TGTGCCAGCAGCGTAGAGGGGACAGGGAAATCCCCAGGCACAGATACGCAGTATTTT
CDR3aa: CASSVEGTGKSPGTDTQYF

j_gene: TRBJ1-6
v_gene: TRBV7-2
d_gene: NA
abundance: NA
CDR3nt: TGTGCCAGCAGCCGCCACCCGGGGAATTCACCCCTCCACTTT
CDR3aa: CASSRHPGNSPLHF

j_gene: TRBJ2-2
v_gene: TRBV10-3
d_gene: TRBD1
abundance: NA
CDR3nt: TGTGCCATCAGTGAAAGGACAGGGGGACATACGAACACCGGGGAGCTGTTTTTT
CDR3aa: CAISERTGGHTNTGELFF

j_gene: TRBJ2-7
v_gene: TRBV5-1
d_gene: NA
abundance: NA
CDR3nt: TGCGCCAGCAGCTTGGTGTCTACCTACGAGCAGTACTTC
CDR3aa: CASSLVSTYEQYF

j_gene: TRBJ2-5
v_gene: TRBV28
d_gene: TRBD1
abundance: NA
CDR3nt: TGTGCCAGCAGGCCAGGGGGAGAGACCCAGTACTTC
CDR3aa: CASRPGGETQYF

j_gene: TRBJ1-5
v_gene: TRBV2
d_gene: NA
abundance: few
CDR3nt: TGTGCCAGCAGTGAGAGGAGGGCGTCTCAGCCCCAGCATTTT
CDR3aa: CASSERRASQPQHF

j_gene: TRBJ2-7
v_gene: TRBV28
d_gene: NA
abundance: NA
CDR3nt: TGTGCCAGCAGTTTAATCTCGCGGGGCTACGAGCAGTACTTC
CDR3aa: CASSLISRGYEQYF

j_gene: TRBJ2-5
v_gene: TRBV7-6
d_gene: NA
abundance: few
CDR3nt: TGTGCCAGCAGCTTATTCTCCACCCGAGAGGGAATAGAGACCCAGTACTTC
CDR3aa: CASSLFSTREGIETQYF

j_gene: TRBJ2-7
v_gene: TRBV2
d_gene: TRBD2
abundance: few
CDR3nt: TGTGCCAGCAGTGAGGAACTAGGACTAGCGAGATACGAGCAGTACTTC
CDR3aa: CASSEELGLARYEQYF

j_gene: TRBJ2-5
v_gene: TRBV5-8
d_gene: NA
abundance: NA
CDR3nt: TGTGCCAGCAGCTTGCGGGGTCCACAAGAGACCCAGTACTTC
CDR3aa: CASSLRGPQETQYF

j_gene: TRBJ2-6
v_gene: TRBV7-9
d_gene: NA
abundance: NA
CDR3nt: TGTGCCAGCAGCTTCAGCTCTGGGGCCAACGTCCTGACTTTC
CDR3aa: CASSFSSGANVLTF

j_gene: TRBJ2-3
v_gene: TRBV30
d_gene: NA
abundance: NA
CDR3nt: TGTGCCTGGAGGGGGTGGGTGCAGGGCGCAGATACGCAGTATTTT
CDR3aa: CAWRGWVQGADTQYF

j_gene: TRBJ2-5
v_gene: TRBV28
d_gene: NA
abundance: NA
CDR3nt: TGTGCCAGCATCTCAGGAGGGCTTGAAGAGACCCAGTACTTC
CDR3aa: CASISGGLEETQYF

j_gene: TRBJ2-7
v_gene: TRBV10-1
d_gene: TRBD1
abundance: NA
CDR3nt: TGCGCCAGCAGTAGAACAGGGGCCGAGCAGTACTTC
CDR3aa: CASSRTGAEQYF

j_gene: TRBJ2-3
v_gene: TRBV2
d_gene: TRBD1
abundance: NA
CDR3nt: TGTGCCAGCAGTGGGAGGGCAGGGGGCACCGATACGCAGTATTTT
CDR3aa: CASSGRAGGTDTQYF

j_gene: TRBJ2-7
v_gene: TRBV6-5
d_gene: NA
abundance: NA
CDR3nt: TGTGCCAGCTCCTACGGAGCAGGGGTCTACGAGCAGTACTTC
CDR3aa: CASSYGAGVYEQYF

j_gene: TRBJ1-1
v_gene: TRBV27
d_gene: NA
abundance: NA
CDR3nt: TGTGCCAGCAGTTCCAGGGGCCGACCCAGGAACACTGAAGCTTTCTTT
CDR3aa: CASSSRGRPRNTEAFF

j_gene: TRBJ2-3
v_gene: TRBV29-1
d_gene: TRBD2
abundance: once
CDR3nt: TGCAGCGGCGGGGGGGGCACAGATACGCAGTATTTT
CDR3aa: CSGGGGTDTQYF

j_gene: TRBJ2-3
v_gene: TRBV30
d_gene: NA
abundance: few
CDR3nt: TGTGCCTGCACGAACAGGGCGGGAGCGGGAGATACGCAGTATTTT
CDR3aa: CACTNRAGAGDTQYF